Listed below are T cell receptor beta chains from one sample, sequenced in a study of beta chain features in type 1 diabetes. The table came from immunoSEQ multiplex PCR; TCRdb's copy has only in-frame clones and leaves some out. In the table there are roughly 610,000 clones, roughly a sixth of which are singletons. Sequenced: naive CD4+ T cells from blood. These receptors all stem from a man aged 18 to 35 in good health. The CDR3 runs from the conserved cysteine through the conserved F or W. The D gene is left open where the match is weak. Clone size is not always given. Where it is, it says once, few, many or a class for expanded clones.

v_call,j_call,clone_size,d_call,cdr3_aa,cdr3_nt
TRBV6-1,TRBJ2-3,.,.,CASSATGLSTDTQYF,TGTGCCAGCAGCGCCACGGGCCTGAGCACAGATACGCAGTATTTT
TRBV5-4,TRBJ2-1,few,.,CASSLKGGSYNEQFF,TGTGCCAGCAGCTTGAAGGGGGGCTCCTACAATGAGCAGTTCTTC
TRBV11-2,TRBJ2-5,few,.,CASSLSVRETQYF,TGTGCCAGCAGCTTATCAGTCAGGGAGACCCAGTACTTC
TRBV12-2,TRBJ1-3,.,.,CASRLAPKGTWGNTIYF,TGTGCAAGTCGCTTAGCGCCGAAGGGAACTTGGGGAAACACCATATATTTT
TRBV7-3,TRBJ2-2,few,.,CASSPTNLDTGELFF,TGTGCCAGCAGCCCAACGAACTTGGACACCGGGGAGCTGTTTTTT
TRBV7-2,TRBJ1-2,.,.,CASSRRGDYGYTF,TGTGCCAGCAGCCGCAGGGGTGACTATGGCTACACCTTC
TRBV28,TRBJ1-3,few,TRBD1,CASSFYTTTGSGNTIYF,TGTGCCAGCAGTTTTTACACCACGACAGGGTCTGGAAACACCATATATTTT
TRBV25-1,TRBJ2-1,.,.,CASSDPRRETYNEQFF,TGTGCCAGCAGTGATCCACGGAGGGAAACCTACAATGAGCAGTTCTTC
TRBV5-4,TRBJ1-4,few,TRBD1,CASSTSGTGFEKLFF,TGTGCCAGCAGCACCTCCGGGACAGGGTTTGAAAAACTGTTTTTT
TRBV9,TRBJ2-3,.,.,CANSVSPRWDTQYF,TGTGCCAACAGCGTAAGCCCCCGGTGGGATACGCAGTATTTT